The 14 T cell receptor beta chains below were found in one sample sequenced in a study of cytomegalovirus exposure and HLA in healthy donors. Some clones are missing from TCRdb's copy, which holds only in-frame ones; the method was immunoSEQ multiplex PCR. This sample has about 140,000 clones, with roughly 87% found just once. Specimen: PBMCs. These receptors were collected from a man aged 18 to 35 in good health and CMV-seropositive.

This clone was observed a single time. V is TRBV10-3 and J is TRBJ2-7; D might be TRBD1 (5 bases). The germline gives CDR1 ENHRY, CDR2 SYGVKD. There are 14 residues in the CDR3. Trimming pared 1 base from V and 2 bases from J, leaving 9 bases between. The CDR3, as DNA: TGTGCCATCAGTGAGTTTCAGGGTCCCTACGAGCAGTACTTC. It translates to CAISEFQGPYEQYF.

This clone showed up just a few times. The CDR3 DNA follows: TGTGCCATCAGTGGCAGGCCTGGGAGCTACGAGCAGTACTTC. Protein sequence: CAISGRPGSYEQYF. This chain joins TRBV10-3 and TRBJ2-7, with a weak D call TRBD2 (5 bases). The CDR3 extends over 14 amino acids. V was clipped by 4 bases and J by 3 bases, with 13 bases between them. Germline CDR1 reads ENHRY; CDR2 reads SYGVKD.

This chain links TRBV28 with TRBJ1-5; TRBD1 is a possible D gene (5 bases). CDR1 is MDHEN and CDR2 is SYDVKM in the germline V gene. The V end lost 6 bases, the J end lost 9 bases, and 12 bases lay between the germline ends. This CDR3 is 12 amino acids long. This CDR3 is CASRFSGAPQHF. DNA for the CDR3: TGTGCCAGCAGGTTCTCTGGGGCGCCCCAGCATTTT.

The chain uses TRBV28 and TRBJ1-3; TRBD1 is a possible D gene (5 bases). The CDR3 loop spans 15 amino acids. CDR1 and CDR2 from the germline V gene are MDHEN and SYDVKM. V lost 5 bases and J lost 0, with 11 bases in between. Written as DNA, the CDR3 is TGTGCCAGCAGTGTAGGGGCGTTCTCTGGAAACACCATATATTTT. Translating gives CASSVGAFSGNTIYF.

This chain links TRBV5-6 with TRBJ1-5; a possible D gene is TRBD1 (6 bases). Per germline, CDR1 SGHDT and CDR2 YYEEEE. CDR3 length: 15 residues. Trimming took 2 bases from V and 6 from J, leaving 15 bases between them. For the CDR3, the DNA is TGTGCCAGCAGCTTCGGACAGCCTGCAGGTCAGCCCCAGCATTTT. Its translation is CASSFGQPAGQPQHF.

CDR3: CASSYSRSSYEQYF. In DNA form, the CDR3 reads TGTGCCAGCAGTTATTCAAGGAGCTCCTACGAGCAGTACTTC. The chain joins TRBV6-5 to TRBJ2-7; D not certain. V gave up 3 bases and J gave up 0 bases, with 9 bases separating them. The CDR3 sequence is 14 residues long. Looked up from germline, CDR1 is MNHEY and CDR2 is SVGAGI.

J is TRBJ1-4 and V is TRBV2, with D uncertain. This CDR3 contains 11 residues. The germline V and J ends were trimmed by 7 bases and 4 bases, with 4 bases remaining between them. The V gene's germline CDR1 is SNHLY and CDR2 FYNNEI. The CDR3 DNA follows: TGTGCCAGCATTAATAATGAAAAACTGTTTTTT. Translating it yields CASINNEKLFF.

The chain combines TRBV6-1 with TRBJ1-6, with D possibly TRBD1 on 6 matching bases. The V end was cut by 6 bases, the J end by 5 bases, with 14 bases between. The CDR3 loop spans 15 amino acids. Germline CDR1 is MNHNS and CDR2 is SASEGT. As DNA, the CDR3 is TGTGCCAGCAGACGAGACAGGAACGATAATTCACCCCTCCACTTT. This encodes CASRRDRNDNSPLHF.

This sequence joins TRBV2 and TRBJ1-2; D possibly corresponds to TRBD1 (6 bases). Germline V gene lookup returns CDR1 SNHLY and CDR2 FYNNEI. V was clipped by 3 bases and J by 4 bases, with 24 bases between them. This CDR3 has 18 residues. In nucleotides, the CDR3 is TGTGCCAGCAGTGAGGAACAGGGAGTAAATACCCTGGTCTATGGCTACACCTTC. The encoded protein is CASSEEQGVNTLVYGYTF.

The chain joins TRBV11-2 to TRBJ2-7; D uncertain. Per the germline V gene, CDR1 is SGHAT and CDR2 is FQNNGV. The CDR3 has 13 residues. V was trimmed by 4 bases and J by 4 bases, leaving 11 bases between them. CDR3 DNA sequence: TGTGCCAGCAGCTCCGAACGGTCTTACGAGCAGTACTTC. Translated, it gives CASSSERSYEQYF.

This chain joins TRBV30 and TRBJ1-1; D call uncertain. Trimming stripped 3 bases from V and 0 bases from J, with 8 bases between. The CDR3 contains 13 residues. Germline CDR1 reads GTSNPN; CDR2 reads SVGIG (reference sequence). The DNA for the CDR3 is TGTGCCTGGAGCCACATGATGAACACTGAAGCTTTCTTT. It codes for CAWSHMMNTEAFF.

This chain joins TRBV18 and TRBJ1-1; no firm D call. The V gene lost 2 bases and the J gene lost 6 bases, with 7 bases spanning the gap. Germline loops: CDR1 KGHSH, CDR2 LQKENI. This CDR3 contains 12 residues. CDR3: CASSPFGAEAFF. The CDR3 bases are TGTGCCAGCTCACCATTTGGAGCTGAAGCTTTCTTT.

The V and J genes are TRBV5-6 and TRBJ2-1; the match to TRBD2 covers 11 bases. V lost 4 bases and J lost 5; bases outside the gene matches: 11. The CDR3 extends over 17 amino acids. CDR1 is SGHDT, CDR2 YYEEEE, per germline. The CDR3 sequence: CASSLAGGAGPNNEQFF. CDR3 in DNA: TGTGCCAGCAGCCTAGCGGGGGGCGCGGGGCCGAACAATGAGCAGTTCTTC. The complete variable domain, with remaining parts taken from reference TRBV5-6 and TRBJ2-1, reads DAGVTQSPTHLIKTRGQQVTLRCSPKSGHDTVSWYQQALGQGPQFIFQYYEEEERQRGNFPDRFSGHQFPNYSSELNVNALLLGDSALYLCASSLAGGAGPNNEQFFGPGTRLTVL.

CDR3 bases: TGTGCCAGCTCCCAGGGACCGGGAGGAAATGAAAAACTGTTTTTT. The encoded protein is CASSQGPGGNEKLFF. This chain connects TRBV18 to TRBJ1-4; TRBD1 might be the D (5 bases). V was clipped by 6 bases and J by 5 bases, with 16 bases between them. Germline CDR1 is KGHSH and CDR2 is LQKENI. CDR3 size: 15 residues.